This T cell receptor beta chain was captured in a study of blood T cells in healthy people across ages (dated by TCRdb to 2015 to 2017). Describing the broader study: In model experiments, template switching captured roughly one uniquely barcoded TCR beta cDNA molecule for every two T cells. To avoid experimental bias, donors of different ages were randomly spread across the sequencing lanes. Two additional independent replicas of 1 million unique cDNA reads from the same blood draw were analyzed for two donors (one aged 18 to 30 and one aged 80 or older). The donors were split into four age groups: young (average around 15 years), middle-aged (nearly 40), aged (over 55) and long-lived (over 75). Age-related changes in TCR beta repertoire diversity were measured in the study by deep sequencing normalized with unique cDNA molecular identifiers.

Including cysteine and phenylalanine, the CDR3 has 14 amino acids. Of the read, only the CDR3 DNA is kept; its 42 bases are in frame from base 1. At the junction V is shortened by 6 bases and J by 4 bases; bases outside the gene matches: 7. CDR1 and CDR2, per the germline V gene, are MNHNS and SASEGT. Beyond this particular receptor, the publication reports: Bulk unsorted PBMC profiling prevented conclusive comparison of naive and antigen-experienced compartments. Estimates of total diversity based on one million sequenced T cells were regarded as lower bounds and as underestimates. As age increased, observed TCR beta diversity per million T cells dropped in a roughly linear way, and a significant reduction was already evident by age 40. The long-lived group showed more naive CD4+ T cells, fewer expanded clones and increased TCR diversity than the aged group, suggesting age selection. The percentage of naive T cells measured by flow cytometry correlated strongly with observed TCR beta diversity. Donor CMV infection status was unknown, potentially confounding age-related changes in expanded clonotypes.

Donors were a few dozen systemically healthy Caucasian individuals from Russia aged roughly 6 to 90 years. Around 9.7 milliliters of peripheral blood were collected from each donor into EDTA-treated Vacutainer tubes. Ficoll-Paque density-gradient centrifugation was used to isolate PBMCs, with at least 7 million per sample. Total RNA, at least 5 micrograms per sample, was extracted from PBMCs with Trizol reagent. Naive CD45RAhigh/CD27high T cell percentages were measured by flow cytometry on a PBMC aliquot from every donor. Preparation of the library involved 5' RACE. Sequencing instrument: Illumina HiSeq 2500. A second PCR of about 6 to 11 cycles was performed with a sample-barcoded 5' primer and a J-beta primer mix. Each TCR beta cDNA molecule received a unique molecular identifier from a template-switch 5' adaptor carrying 12 random nucleotides. Each sample yielded at least 3 million CDR3-containing paired-end reads. First-strand cDNA synthesis was performed from all RNA using the Mint cDNA synthesis kit, with priming by a TRBC-specific oligonucleotide. Following uracil-DNA glycosylase treatment, all cDNA underwent a first 18-cycle PCR with the universal primers M1SS and BC2_uni_R. In the authors' own workflow: Each sample was normalized by randomly selecting 1 million high-quality reads, each carrying a distinct molecular identifier. Reads sharing molecular identifiers were discarded rather than binned into consensus sequences. CDR3 identification, clonotype clustering and error correction used MiTCR with a Q25 quality threshold and the strictest error-elimination algorithm. A nonparametric unseen species model with Euler transformation was used to estimate a lower bound on total TCR beta diversity. The raw public reads went through TCRdb reprocessing: fastp at Q25, MiXCR clone calling, in-frame beta chains kept. Identical CDR3 protein sequences are pooled into one entry, listed with their most common genes and DNA. These V and J calls are TCRdb output, not the study's own analysis. The sample includes more than 1.4 million distinct CDR3 sequences, with around two fifths observed a single time. The ten largest clonotypes hold around 8% of the sample.

Concerning this clonotype: Its antigen target is currently unknown. No per-base quality is available; no much larger clone lies one base away.

The sequence was collected from a woman aged 18-29 years in good health. Sequencing input: blood. Here the chain combines TRBV6-1 and TRBJ1-2; 8 bases in between match TRBD1. The CDR3 protein: CASRRDGQGYGYTF. The bases read TGTGCCAGCAGACGGGACGGACAGGGCTATGGCTACACCTTC.